Listed below are T cell receptor beta chains from one sample, sequenced in a study of blood T cells in healthy people across ages. TCRdb independently ran MiXCR on the 5' RACE reads; one entry per CDR3 protein. The profile shows 600,000 or so distinct CDR3 sequences, more than 45% of them singletons. The specimen was blood. These receptor sequences come from a man older than 75 in good health. Both conserved end residues are part of each CDR3. The D gene is left open where the match is weak. Clone size is given for some rows only: seen once, a few or many times, or a class if the clone is expanded.

>few|TRBJ1-1|TRBV6-6|.
CASTSGGRNTEAFF
TGTGCCAGCACCTCCGGCGGACGGAACACTGAAGCTTTCTTT
>.|TRBJ2-3|TRBV20-1|TRBD2
CSAETSGLTWGTDTQYF
TGCAGTGCTGAGACTAGCGGGCTCACCTGGGGCACAGATACGCAGTATTTT
>.|TRBJ2-1|TRBV4-2|TRBD2
CASSQEPSGRASYNEQFF
TGTGCCAGCAGCCAAGAGCCGTCGGGGAGGGCTTCCTACAATGAGCAGTTCTTC
>few|TRBJ2-6|TRBV19|.
CASSHMDSGANVLTF
TGTGCCAGTAGTCACATGGATTCAGGGGCCAACGTCCTGACTTTC
>many|TRBJ1-6|TRBV6-5|.
CASSSEHSPLHF
TGTGCCAGCAGTTCGGAGCATTCACCCCTCCACTTT
>.|TRBJ1-1|TRBV9|.
CASSVAIRNTEAFF
TGTGCCAGCAGCGTAGCAATTAGGAACACTGAAGCTTTCTTT
>.|TRBJ1-1|TRBV7-9|.
CASSEGGLAFF
TGTGCCAGCTCGGAGGGCGGACTGGCTTTCTTT
>.|TRBJ1-1|TRBV3-1|.
CASSQGAGSLNTEAFF
TGTGCCAGCAGCCAGGGTGCCGGGTCCTTGAACACTGAAGCTTTCTTT
>few|TRBJ2-4|TRBV7-2|.
CASSQGAGGSKNIQYF
TGTGCCAGCAGCCAGGGGGCGGGAGGGTCCAAAAACATTCAGTACTTC
>.|TRBJ2-1|TRBV11-2|.
CASGRLGPLNEQFF
TGTGCCAGCGGACGTTTAGGTCCGCTCAATGAGCAGTTCTTC
>few|TRBJ2-2|TRBV27|.
CASSWIVTGELFF
TGTGCCAGCAGTTGGATAGTGACCGGGGAGCTGTTTTTT
>many|TRBJ2-3|TRBV28|.
CASSFQAPSSTDTQYF
TGTGCCAGCAGTTTCCAGGCCCCCTCTTCCACAGATACGCAGTATTTT
>.|TRBJ2-4|TRBV29-1|TRBD1
CSVGQGVGEQYF
TGCAGCGTTGGACAGGGGGTGGGAGAGCAGTACTTC
>.|TRBJ2-3|TRBV5-1|.
CASSLSGQTTDTQYF
TGCGCCAGCAGCTTGTCGGGACAAACCACAGATACGCAGTATTTT
>few|TRBJ2-7|TRBV20-1|TRBD2
CSASVTGTSGRAVGEQYF
TGCAGTGCTAGTGTAACCGGGACTAGCGGGAGGGCCGTGGGTGAGCAGTACTTC
>.|TRBJ1-5|TRBV10-3|TRBD1
CAIGQGASNQPQHF
TGTGCCATTGGACAGGGCGCTAGCAATCAGCCCCAGCATTTT
>.|TRBJ2-4|TRBV20-1|.
CSASRLRAGKNIQYF
TGCAGTGCTAGTCGCCTCAGGGCAGGCAAAAACATTCAGTACTTC
>.|TRBJ2-2|TRBV7-2|TRBD1
CASSPNRDRVTGELFF
TGTGCCAGCAGCCCCAACCGGGACAGGGTCACCGGGGAGCTGTTTTTT
>few|TRBJ2-1|TRBV7-6|TRBD1
CASSQGTGGAQFTYNEQFF
TGTGCCAGCAGCCAGGGGACAGGGGGCGCGCAGTTTACCTACAATGAGCAGTTCTTC
>.|TRBJ1-6|TRBV14|.
CASSRWENNSPLHF
TGTGCCAGCAGCCGGTGGGAAAATAATTCACCCCTCCACTTT
>.|TRBJ2-5|TRBV12-3/TRBV12-4|TRBD2
CASSLLAGGPQETQYF
TGTGCCAGCAGTTTATTAGCGGGGGGCCCCCAAGAGACCCAGTACTTC
>.|TRBJ2-5|TRBV20-1|.
CSARPRGREETRYF
TGCAGTGCTAGACCCCGGGGCAGGGAAGAGACCCGGTACTTC
>.|TRBJ1-5|TRBV5-1|TRBD1
CASSESAGGGNQPQHF
TGCGCCAGCAGCGAAAGTGCAGGGGGTGGCAATCAGCCCCAGCATTTT
>.|TRBJ1-2|TRBV10-3|.
CAISYPWQSRLGYTF
TGTGCCATCAGTTATCCCTGGCAGTCCCGTCTTGGCTACACCTTC
>.|TRBJ2-5|TRBV27|.
CASSPLFLGETQYF
TGTGCCAGCAGTCCACTATTCCTGGGGGAGACCCAGTACTTC
>.|TRBJ2-1|TRBV7-3|TRBD2
CASSLSSGPYNEQFF
TGTGCCAGCAGCTTATCTAGCGGGCCCTACAATGAGCAGTTCTTC
>.|TRBJ2-3|TRBV4-3|.
CASSQDSVGNGDTQYF
TGCGCCAGCAGCCAAGATTCGGTGGGCAACGGGGATACGCAGTATTTT
>few|TRBJ2-7|TRBV5-5|.
CASSLRAGRDANYEQYF
TGTGCCAGCAGCTTGAGAGCAGGGCGGGACGCAAACTACGAGCAGTACTTC
>.|TRBJ2-5|TRBV9|.
CASSVGSGVQETQYF
TGTGCCAGCAGCGTAGGTAGCGGAGTCCAAGAGACCCAGTACTTC
>.|TRBJ2-7|TRBV29-1|.
CSVEGPGEEQYF
TGCAGCGTTGAGGGACCAGGGGAGGAGCAGTACTTC
>.|TRBJ1-2|TRBV4-2|.
CASSHPRDGTNYGYTF
TGTGCCAGCAGCCACCCCAGGGACGGAACTAACTATGGCTACACCTTC
>.|TRBJ2-7|TRBV7-2|TRBD1
CASSLSRGPSYEQYF
TGTGCCAGCAGCTTATCGAGGGGGCCGTCCTACGAGCAGTACTTC
>many|TRBJ2-4|TRBV6-6|.
CASSYSVTDKNIQYF
TGTGCCAGCAGTTACTCAGTGACAGACAAAAACATTCAGTACTTC
>.|TRBJ2-7|TRBV12-3/TRBV12-4|TRBD1
CASSLPGQPSYEQYF
TGTGCCAGCAGTTTACCGGGACAGCCGTCTTACGAGCAGTACTTC
>.|TRBJ1-1|TRBV6-5|.
CASSPPWGTEAFF
TGTGCCAGCAGTCCACCCTGGGGCACTGAAGCTTTCTTT